The 32 T cell receptor beta chains below come from one sample, sequenced in a study of Tregs in tolerant kidney transplant recipients. Method: immunoSEQ multiplex PCR; TCRdb's copy keeps in-frame clones and lacks some. The sample lists more than 95,000 clones, about 90% occurring once. The sequenced sample consisted of CD4+ T cells from blood. Source of these receptors: a human donor in good health.

The chain uses TRBV7-9 and TRBJ2-7, with D perhaps matching TRBD2 (6 bases). V lost 3 bases and J 1 base, leaving 10 bases between the germline ends. Per the germline V gene, CDR1 is SEHNR and CDR2 is FQNEAQ (reference sequence). The CDR3 spans 14 residues. The CDR3 DNA sequence: TGTGCCAGCAGCTTCGGGACTTATTCCTACGAGCAGTACTTC. Translated: CASSFGTYSYEQYF.

This chain connects TRBV6-5 to TRBJ2-7; 11 nucleotides align to TRBD1. Germline values: CDR1 MNHEY, CDR2 SVGAGI. V lost 2 bases to trimming and J lost 6 bases; unmatched junction nucleotides: 9. This CDR3 has 16 amino acids. CDR3 bases: TGTGCCAGCAGTTACCCCACCCCGGGACAGGGGGGCGAGCAGTACTTC. This sequence encodes CASSYPTPGQGGEQYF.

This chain uses TRBV30 with TRBJ2-7; D may match TRBD1 or TRBD2 (6 bases each). The CDR3 extends over 16 amino acids. Between the trimmed V and J ends, which lost 4 bases and 4 bases, there was a span of 23 bases. CDR1 is GTSNPN and CDR2 is SVGIG in the germline V gene (reference sequence). CDR3 bases: TGTGCCTGGAATATGAAGGGGGGCCCTTGCCTGTACGAGCAGTACTTC. This sequence encodes CAWNMKGGPCLYEQYF.

In DNA form, the CDR3 reads TGTGCCTGGACCCTTATACGAGGGGCTGAAGCTTTCTTT. Its translation is CAWTLIRGAEAFF. V and J are TRBV30 and TRBJ1-1, with a tentative D call TRBD1 (5 bases). The ends were cut back, 4 bases at V and 6 bases at J, with 15 bases in the middle. CDR3 length: 13 residues. Germline V lookup: CDR1 GTSNPN, CDR2 SVGIG (reference sequence). The variable domain in full, completed from reference TRBV30 and TRBJ1-1, reads SQTIHQWPATLVQPVGSPLSLECTVEGTSNPNLYWYRQAAGRGLQLLFYSVGIGQISSEVPQNLSASRPQDRQFILSSKKLLLSDSGFYLCAWTLIRGAEAFFGQGTRLTVV.

The J gene is TRBJ1-6, the V gene TRBV11-2; tentatively, D is TRBD1 (6 bases). This CDR3 is built from 16 residues. Germline CDR1 SGHAT, CDR2 FQNNGV. The V end lost 4 bases, the J end lost 3 bases, and 13 bases lay between the germline ends. The CDR3 protein is CASSYQPTGYNSPLHF. CDR3 nucleotides: TGTGCCAGCAGCTATCAACCGACAGGCTATAATTCACCCCTCCACTTT.

Only one count was recorded for this clone. The rearrangement joins TRBV30 to TRBJ1-2, with 7 bases identical to TRBD1. The germline V gene has CDR1 GTSNPN and CDR2 SVGIG (reference sequence). CDR3 length: 15 amino acids. Germline trimming cut 4 bases from V and 4 bases from J; bases unmatched to any gene: 12. The CDR3 is CAWTDQMTGSYGYTF. The CDR3 nucleotides read TGTGCCTGGACTGACCAGATGACAGGGAGCTATGGCTACACCTTC.

This chain links TRBV14 with TRBJ2-7, with D possibly being TRBD1 or TRBD2 (5 bases each). The CDR3 totals 14 residues. The V end lost 4 bases, the J end lost 4 bases, and 14 bases lay between the germline ends. Germline V gives CDR1 SGHDN, CDR2 FVKESK. The DNA for the CDR3 is TGTGCCAGCAGCCGGCCGGGACGGGCTTACGAGCAGTACTTC. Translating it yields CASSRPGRAYEQYF.

This CDR3 reads CASSGSAAGQETQYF. The CDR3 bases are TGTGCCAGCAGCGGTTCGGCAGCCGGACAAGAGACCCAGTACTTC. The rearrangement links TRBV27 to TRBJ2-5; no clear D. V was clipped by 6 bases and J by 2 bases, with 16 bases between them. Germline-derived CDR1 and CDR2 are MNHEY and SMNVEV (reference sequence). The CDR3 totals 15 residues.

The V call is TRBV5-8, the J call TRBJ2-3, with 9 bases fitting TRBD2. After removal of 0 bases from V and 0 bases from J, the junction contained 2 bases not matched to a gene. The germline gives CDR1 SGHTS, CDR2 YDEGEE. The CDR3 spans 16 residues. CDR3 protein: CASSLGLAESTDTQYF. CDR3 in DNA: TGTGCCAGCAGCTTGGGACTAGCGGAAAGCACAGATACGCAGTATTTT.

The V call is TRBV5-6, the J call TRBJ2-7, with a weak D call TRBD1 (6 bases). The V end lost 4 bases, the J end lost 7 bases, and 12 bases lay between the germline ends. The germline V gene has CDR1 SGHDT and CDR2 YYEEEE. The CDR3 is 12 residues long. CDR3 loop: CASSMDQGEQYF. Written as DNA, the CDR3 is TGTGCCAGCAGCATGGATCAGGGGGAGCAGTACTTC.

The chain is built from TRBV6-5 and TRBJ2-7, with 7 bases matching TRBD1. V shed 6 bases and J 4 bases; nucleotides not matched to a gene: 3. The CDR3 runs to 12 residues. Germline values: CDR1 MNHEY, CDR2 SVGAGI. The CDR3 loop is CASRTGLYEQYF. For the CDR3, the DNA is TGTGCCAGCAGGACAGGGTTGTACGAGCAGTACTTC.

This clone was detected once. The rearrangement joins TRBV18 to TRBJ2-2, with TRBD2 identical over 8 bases. CDR1 is KGHSH and CDR2 is LQKENI in the germline V gene. The CDR3 contains 16 residues. With 6 bases clipped from V and 1 base from J, the junction kept 7 bases outside the gene matches. This CDR3 is CASSPSGGLNTGELFF. DNA of the CDR3: TGTGCCAGCTCTCCCAGCGGGGGCCTGAACACCGGGGAGCTGTTTTTT.

The CDR3 nucleotides are TGTGCCAGCAGACGACCGGGACAGGGGGCTAGGGGCTACACCTTC. Translated, it gives CASRRPGQGARGYTF. The chain links TRBV6-5 to TRBJ1-2; TRBD1 aligns across 12 bases. The V gene end was trimmed by 6 bases and the J gene end by 8 bases; junction bases not matched to a gene: 10. The germline gives CDR1 MNHEY, CDR2 SVGAGI. The CDR3 extends over 15 amino acids.

The chain employs TRBV7-2 and TRBJ2-7; 10 bases are a match to TRBD2. The CDR3 has 17 residues. The germline CDR1 and CDR2 sequences are SGHTA and FQGNSA. Trimming took 0 bases from V and 0 from J; bases not matched to a gene: 5. CDR3 protein: CASSLASSGSSSYEQYF. The CDR3 nucleotides are TGTGCCAGCAGCTTAGCGTCTAGCGGGAGTAGCTCCTACGAGCAGTACTTC.

J is TRBJ1-2 and V is TRBV6-1; D gene ambiguous. The CDR3 length is 15 residues. Germline-derived CDR1 and CDR2 are MNHNS and SASEGT. The V end lost 1 base, the J end lost 1 base, and 10 bases lay between the germline ends. The CDR3 DNA is TGTGCCAGCAGTGAAGGGGCGGCCGTTAACTATGGCTACACCTTC. The encoded protein is CASSEGAAVNYGYTF.

The V call is TRBV5-4, the J call TRBJ2-4; 9 bases fit TRBD1. The CDR3 sequence is 17 residues long. Germline-derived CDR1 and CDR2 are SGHNT and YYREEE (reference sequence). The V gene end was trimmed by 3 bases and the J gene end by 3 bases; junction bases not matched to a gene: 10. The chain's CDR3 is CASSSSQGARDKNIQYF. The CDR3 nucleotides read TGTGCCAGCAGCTCCTCACAGGGGGCGAGGGACAAAAACATTCAGTACTTC.

This chain joins TRBV10-3 and TRBJ1-1; 7 bases are shared with TRBD1. The CDR3 runs 13 residues. V shed 6 bases and J 6 bases; nucleotides not matched to a gene: 7. Looked up from germline, CDR1 is ENHRY and CDR2 is SYGVKD. CDR3: CAIRTGERSEAFF. In DNA, the CDR3 is TGTGCCATCAGAACAGGGGAACGGTCTGAAGCTTTCTTT.

The chain uses TRBV2 and TRBJ1-1; 9 nucleotides line up with TRBD1. V was clipped by 4 bases and J by 1 base; unmatched bases: 4. This CDR3 has 15 residues. Germline V gives CDR1 SNHLY, CDR2 FYNNEI. The CDR3 is CASSVQGAENTEAFF. CDR3 DNA sequence: TGTGCCAGCAGTGTACAGGGGGCTGAGAACACTGAAGCTTTCTTT.

The rearrangement links TRBV25-1 to TRBJ2-7; 8 nucleotides line up with TRBD2. V was pared by 3 bases and J by 1 base, with 11 bases of the junction left unmatched. Germline V CDR1 and CDR2: MGHDK, SYGVNS. The CDR3 totals 17 residues. CDR3 sequence: CASSDVALAGGSYEQYF. The CDR3 DNA is TGTGCCAGCAGTGATGTCGCTCTGGCGGGAGGATCCTACGAGCAGTACTTC.

The chain has TRBV6-5 and TRBJ2-3; D is ambiguous. Germline lookup yields CDR1 MNHEY and CDR2 SVGAGI. Trimming left V 8 bases short and J 2 bases short, with 8 bases between. This CDR3 has 12 amino acids. The chain's CDR3 is CASLSDTDTQYF. In DNA, the CDR3 is TGTGCCAGCCTCTCTGACACAGATACGCAGTATTTT.

This clone was seen once. The J gene is TRBJ1-6, the V gene TRBV27; unclear D gene. The CDR3 is made up of 15 amino acids. Germline V gene sequence: CDR1 MNHEY, CDR2 SMNVEV (reference sequence). V was clipped by 3 bases and J by 0 bases, with 6 bases between them. This CDR3 reads CASSLRLSYNSPLHF. CDR3 coding DNA: TGTGCCAGCAGTTTGAGGCTCTCCTATAATTCACCCCTCCACTTT.

There are a few counts of this clone. This chain links TRBV15 with TRBJ1-5; no definite D call. V gave up 6 bases and J gave up 1 base, with 22 bases separating them. The CDR3 has 18 amino acids. CDR1 and CDR2 (germline): LNHNV, YYDKDF (reference sequence). Here the CDR3 reads CATSLGKYWLGSNQPQHF. The CDR3 DNA is TGTGCCACCAGTCTTGGGAAATATTGGCTCGGGAGCAATCAGCCCCAGCATTTT.

This clone rates as medium-sized. The genes are TRBV5-1 and TRBJ2-7; 7 positions agree with TRBD1. V lost 4 bases to trimming and J lost 5 bases; unmatched junction nucleotides: 6. Germline V gene lookup returns CDR1 SGHRS and CDR2 YFSETQ. The CDR3 covers 13 residues. The CDR3 here is CASSRQGLDEQYF. CDR3 coding DNA: TGCGCCAGCAGCCGACAGGGATTGGACGAGCAGTACTTC.

The chain employs TRBV5-1 and TRBJ1-1; D is unclear. Germline CDR1 SGHRS, CDR2 YFSETQ. The CDR3 sequence is 13 residues long. The V and J ends lost 6 bases and 10 bases respectively, with 19 bases between them. DNA for the CDR3: TGCGCCAGCAATACAAACGCGGGATCGTCAGCTTTCTTT. It yields the protein CASNTNAGSSAFF.

The rearrangement uses TRBV9 and TRBJ1-6; D remains ambiguous. The CDR3 contains 14 residues. V was cut by 2 bases and J by 7 bases, with 10 bases left in between. The germline CDR1 and CDR2 sequences are SGDLS and YYNGEE. The CDR3 bases are TGTGCCAGCAGCGTTAACGCGGCCAATTCACCCCTCCACTTT. Its protein is CASSVNAANSPLHF.

CDR3 bases: TGTGCCAGCAGTCCTAGAGAGGTTTTGCCAGCCCAGCATTTT. Its protein product is CASSPREVLPAQHF. The chain joins TRBV2 to TRBJ1-5; D remains ambiguous. The CDR3 runs 14 residues. In germline, CDR1 is SNHLY, CDR2 FYNNEI. Trimming stripped 5 bases from V and 11 bases from J, with 19 bases between.

The V gene is TRBV6-6, the J gene TRBJ2-1; a possible D gene is TRBD2 (5 bases). The CDR3 spans 15 residues. Trimming took 7 bases from V and 3 from J, leaving 16 bases between them. The germline V gene encodes CDR1 MNHNY and CDR2 SVGAGI (reference sequence). DNA of the CDR3: TGTGCCAGCAACCAGGACTCCCTTGACTACAATGAGCAGTTCTTC. It specifies CASNQDSLDYNEQFF.

V gene TRBV6-5 combines with J gene TRBJ1-5; no definite D call. CDR3 length equals 14 residues. Trimming stripped 6 bases from V and 4 bases from J, with 13 bases between. Germline V gene sequence: CDR1 MNHEY, CDR2 SVGAGI. CDR3 sequence reads: CASSRDLGNQPQHF. CDR3 nucleotide sequence: TGTGCCAGCAGCCGTGACCTGGGAAATCAGCCCCAGCATTTT.

The rearrangement uses TRBV5-6 and TRBJ1-1; D gene ambiguous. CDR3 length: 15 residues. Trimming stripped 0 bases from V and 0 bases from J, with 9 bases between. Germline values: CDR1 SGHDT, CDR2 YYEEEE. The CDR3 loop is CASSLGRSLNTEAFF. The CDR3 DNA reads as TGTGCCAGCAGCTTGGGAAGAAGTTTGAACACTGAAGCTTTCTTT.

A single count supports this clone. The junction departs from the called germline gene at one end, perhaps through a read error. V usage is TRBV11-1 and J usage is TRBJ2-7; 10 bases fit TRBD2. This CDR3 has 14 amino acids. CDR1 SGHAT and CDR2 FQDESV come from the germline V gene (reference sequence). The CDR3 loop is CASNLAGGSYEQYF. In DNA, the CDR3 is TGTGCCAGCAACTTAGCGGGAGGATCCTACGAGCAGTACTTC.

This sequence joins TRBV6-6 and TRBJ2-5, with TRBD2 matching over 7 bases. Germline CDR1 MNHNY, CDR2 SVGAGI (reference sequence). The CDR3 loop spans 11 amino acids. Trimming removed 6 bases from V and 5 bases from J; junction bases left unmatched: 0. The CDR3 region has the DNA TGTGCCAGCAGGCGGGGGGAGACCCAGTACTTC. Protein sequence: CASRRGETQYF.

The chain recombines TRBV7-3 with TRBJ1-6, with 11 bases fitting TRBD1. CDR1 SGHTA and CDR2 FQGTGA come from the germline V gene. This CDR3 comprises 15 residues. Trimming took 4 bases from V and 9 from J; bases not matched to a gene: 5. The CDR3 sequence: CASSSTGTGGSPLHF. CDR3 bases: TGTGCCAGCAGCTCCACCGGGACAGGGGGTTCACCCCTCCACTTT.